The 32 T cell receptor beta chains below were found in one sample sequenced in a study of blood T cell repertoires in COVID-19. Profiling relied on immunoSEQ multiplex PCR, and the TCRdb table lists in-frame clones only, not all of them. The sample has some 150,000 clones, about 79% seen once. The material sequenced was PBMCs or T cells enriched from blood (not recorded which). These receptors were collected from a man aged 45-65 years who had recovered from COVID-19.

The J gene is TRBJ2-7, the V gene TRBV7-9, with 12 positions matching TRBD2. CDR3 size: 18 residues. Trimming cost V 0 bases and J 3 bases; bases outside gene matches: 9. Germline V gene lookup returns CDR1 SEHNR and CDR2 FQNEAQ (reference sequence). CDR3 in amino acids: CASSLARTSGGTSYEQYF. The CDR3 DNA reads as TGTGCCAGCAGCTTAGCGCGAACTAGCGGGGGGACAAGCTACGAGCAGTACTTC.

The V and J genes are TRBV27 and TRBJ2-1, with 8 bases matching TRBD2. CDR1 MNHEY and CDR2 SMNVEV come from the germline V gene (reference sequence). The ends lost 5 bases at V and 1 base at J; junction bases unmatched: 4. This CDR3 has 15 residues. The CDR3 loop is CASSPTGGSYNEQFF. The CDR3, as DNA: TGTGCCAGCAGTCCGACGGGGGGGTCCTACAATGAGCAGTTCTTC.

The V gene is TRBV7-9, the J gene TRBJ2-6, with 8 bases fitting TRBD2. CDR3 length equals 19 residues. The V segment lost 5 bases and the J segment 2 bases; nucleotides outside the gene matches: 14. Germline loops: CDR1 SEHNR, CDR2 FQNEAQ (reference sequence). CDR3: CASSADSGKGIPGANVLTF. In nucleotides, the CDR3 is TGTGCCAGCAGCGCAGATAGCGGGAAGGGAATCCCTGGGGCCAACGTCCTGACTTTC.

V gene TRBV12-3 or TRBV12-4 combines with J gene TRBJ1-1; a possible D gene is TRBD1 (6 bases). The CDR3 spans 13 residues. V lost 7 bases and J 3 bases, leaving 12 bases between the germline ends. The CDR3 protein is CASTFTGYTEAFF. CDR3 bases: TGTGCCAGCACCTTTACAGGGTACACTGAAGCTTTCTTT.

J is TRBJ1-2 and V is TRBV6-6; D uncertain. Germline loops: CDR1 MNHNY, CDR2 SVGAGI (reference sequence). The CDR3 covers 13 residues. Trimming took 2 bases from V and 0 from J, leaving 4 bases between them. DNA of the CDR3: TGTGCCAGCAGTTACGGGCCTAACTATGGCTACACCTTC. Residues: CASSYGPNYGYTF.

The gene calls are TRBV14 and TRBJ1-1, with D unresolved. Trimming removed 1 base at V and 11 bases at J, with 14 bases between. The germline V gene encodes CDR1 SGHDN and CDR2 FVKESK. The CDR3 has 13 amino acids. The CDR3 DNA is TGTGCCAGCAGCCAAGCGGAGGCCACCGGGGCTTTCTTT. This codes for CASSQAEATGAFF.

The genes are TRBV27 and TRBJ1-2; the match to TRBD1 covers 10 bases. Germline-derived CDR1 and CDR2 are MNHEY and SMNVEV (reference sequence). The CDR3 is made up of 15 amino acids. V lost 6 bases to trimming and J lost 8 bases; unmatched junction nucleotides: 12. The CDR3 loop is CASRAGQGKNGGYTF. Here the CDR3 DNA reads TGTGCCAGCAGGGCGGGACAGGGGAAGAACGGAGGCTACACCTTC.

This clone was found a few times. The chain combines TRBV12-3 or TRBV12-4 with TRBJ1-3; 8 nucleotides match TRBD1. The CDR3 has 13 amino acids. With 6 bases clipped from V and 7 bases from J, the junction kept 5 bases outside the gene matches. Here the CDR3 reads CASRLGQDNTIYF. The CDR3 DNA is TGTGCCAGCAGGCTGGGACAGGATAACACCATATATTTT.

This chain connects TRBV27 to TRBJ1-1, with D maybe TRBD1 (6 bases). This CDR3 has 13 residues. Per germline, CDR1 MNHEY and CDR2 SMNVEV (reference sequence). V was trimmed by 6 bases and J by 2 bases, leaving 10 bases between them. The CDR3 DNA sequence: TGTGCCAGCAGGGGGACATCCAACACTGAAGCTTTCTTT. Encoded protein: CASRGTSNTEAFF.

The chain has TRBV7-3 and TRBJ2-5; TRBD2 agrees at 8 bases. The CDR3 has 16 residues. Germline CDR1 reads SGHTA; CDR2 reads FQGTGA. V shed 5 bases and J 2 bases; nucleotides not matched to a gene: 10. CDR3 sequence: CASSHPGRGEQETQYF. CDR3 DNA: TGTGCCAGCAGCCACCCGGGGCGGGGGGAACAAGAGACCCAGTACTTC.

The CDR3 DNA sequence: TGTGCCACTGGACAGGGAGGTTTCGGTCAGCCCCAGCATTTT. It is translated as CATGQGGFGQPQHF. The V and J genes are TRBV10-3 and TRBJ1-5; TRBD1 agrees at 8 bases. Germline V gives CDR1 ENHRY, CDR2 SYGVKD. With V trimmed by 10 bases and J by 6 bases, 11 bases remained unmatched. The CDR3 loop spans 14 amino acids.

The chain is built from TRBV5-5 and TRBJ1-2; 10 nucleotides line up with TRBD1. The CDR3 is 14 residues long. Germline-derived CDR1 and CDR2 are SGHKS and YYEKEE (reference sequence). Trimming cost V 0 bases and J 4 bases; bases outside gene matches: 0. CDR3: CASSLGDRGYGYTF. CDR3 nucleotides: TGTGCCAGCAGCTTGGGGGACAGGGGCTATGGCTACACCTTC.

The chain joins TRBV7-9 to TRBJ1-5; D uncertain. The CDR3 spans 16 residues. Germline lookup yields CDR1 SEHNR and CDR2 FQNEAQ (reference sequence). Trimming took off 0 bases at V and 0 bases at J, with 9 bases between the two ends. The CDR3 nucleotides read TGTGCCAGCAGCTTAGCTCCGGGAAATAGCAATCAGCCCCAGCATTTT. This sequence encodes CASSLAPGNSNQPQHF.

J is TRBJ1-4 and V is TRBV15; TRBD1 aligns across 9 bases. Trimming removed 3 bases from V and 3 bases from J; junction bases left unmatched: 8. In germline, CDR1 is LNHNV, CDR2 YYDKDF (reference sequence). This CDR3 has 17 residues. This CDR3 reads CATSSAGQGRSNEKLFF. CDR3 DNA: TGTGCCACCAGCAGCGCGGGACAGGGAAGATCTAATGAAAAACTGTTTTTT.

The CDR3 DNA sequence: TGTGCCAGCAGTTTCGCGACAGGGGTCAATGAGCAGTTCTTC. Amino acid sequence: CASSFATGVNEQFF. The chain is built from TRBV6-5 and TRBJ2-1, with 8 bases identical to TRBD1. Looked up from germline, CDR1 is MNHEY and CDR2 is SVGAGI. This CDR3 comprises 14 residues. The J segment lost 6 bases and the V segment lost 4 bases, leaving 5 bases of the junction unmatched.

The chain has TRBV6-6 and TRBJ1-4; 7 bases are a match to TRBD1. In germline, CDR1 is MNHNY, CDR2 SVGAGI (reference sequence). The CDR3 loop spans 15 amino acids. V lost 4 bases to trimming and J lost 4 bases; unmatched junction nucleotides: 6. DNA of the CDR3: TGTGCCAGCAGTTCGCCCCGGGACAGTAATGAAAAACTGTTTTTT. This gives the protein CASSSPRDSNEKLFF.

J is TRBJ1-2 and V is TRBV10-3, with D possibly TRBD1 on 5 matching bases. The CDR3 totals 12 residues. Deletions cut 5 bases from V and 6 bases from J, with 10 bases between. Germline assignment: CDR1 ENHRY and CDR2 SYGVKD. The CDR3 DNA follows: TGTGCCATCAGTTCCAGGGAGGATGGCTACACCTTC. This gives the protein CAISSREDGYTF.

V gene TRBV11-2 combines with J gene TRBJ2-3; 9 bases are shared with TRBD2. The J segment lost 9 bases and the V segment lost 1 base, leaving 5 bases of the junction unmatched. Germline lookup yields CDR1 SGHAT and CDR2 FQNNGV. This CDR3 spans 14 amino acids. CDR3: CASSLVRLAGTQYF. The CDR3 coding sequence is TGTGCCAGCAGCTTAGTGCGGCTAGCGGGAACGCAGTATTTT.

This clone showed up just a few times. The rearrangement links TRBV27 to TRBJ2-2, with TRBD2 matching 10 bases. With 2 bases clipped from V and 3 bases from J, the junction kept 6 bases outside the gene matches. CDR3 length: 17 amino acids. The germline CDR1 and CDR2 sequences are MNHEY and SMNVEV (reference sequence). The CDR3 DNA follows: TGTGCCAGCAGTTTACACCGAGCGGGGGGGCACACCGGGGAGCTGTTTTTT. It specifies CASSLHRAGGHTGELFF.

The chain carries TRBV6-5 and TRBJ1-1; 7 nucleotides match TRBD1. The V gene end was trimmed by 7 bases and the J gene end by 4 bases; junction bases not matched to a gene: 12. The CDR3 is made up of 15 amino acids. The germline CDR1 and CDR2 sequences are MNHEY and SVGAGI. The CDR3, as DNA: TGTGCCAGCATCCCCCTGACAGGGCTTAGCACTGAAGCTTTCTTT. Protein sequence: CASIPLTGLSTEAFF.

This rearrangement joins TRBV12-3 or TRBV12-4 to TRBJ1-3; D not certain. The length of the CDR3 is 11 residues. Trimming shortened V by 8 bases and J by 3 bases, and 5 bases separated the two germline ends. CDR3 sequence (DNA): TGTGCCAGCGGGCTTGGAAACACCATATATTTT. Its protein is CASGLGNTIYF.

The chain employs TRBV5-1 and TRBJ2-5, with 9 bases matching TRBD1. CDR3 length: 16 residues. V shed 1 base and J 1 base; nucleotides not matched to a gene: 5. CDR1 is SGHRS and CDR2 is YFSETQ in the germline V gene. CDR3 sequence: CASSLPGTGSQETQYF. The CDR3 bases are TGCGCCAGCAGCTTGCCTGGGACAGGGTCCCAAGAGACCCAGTACTTC.

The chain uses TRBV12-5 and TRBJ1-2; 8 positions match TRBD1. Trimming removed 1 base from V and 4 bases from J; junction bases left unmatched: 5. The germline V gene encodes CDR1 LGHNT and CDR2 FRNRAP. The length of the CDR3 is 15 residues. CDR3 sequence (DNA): TGTGCTAGTGGTTTGGACAGACAGGGGCCCTATGGCTACACCTTC. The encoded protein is CASGLDRQGPYGYTF. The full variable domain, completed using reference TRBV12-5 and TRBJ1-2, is DARVTQTPRHKVTEMGQEVTMRCQPILGHNTVFWYRQTMMQGLELLAYFRNRAPLDDSGMPKDRFSAEMPDATLATLKIQPSEPRDSAVYFCASGLDRQGPYGYTFGSGTRLTVV.

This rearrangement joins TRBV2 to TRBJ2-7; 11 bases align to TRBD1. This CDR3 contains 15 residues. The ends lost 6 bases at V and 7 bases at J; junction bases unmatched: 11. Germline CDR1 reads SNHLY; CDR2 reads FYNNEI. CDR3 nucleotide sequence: TGTGCCAGCAGCGAGGGGACAGGGGGAATCTGGGAGCAGTACTTC. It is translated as CASSEGTGGIWEQYF.

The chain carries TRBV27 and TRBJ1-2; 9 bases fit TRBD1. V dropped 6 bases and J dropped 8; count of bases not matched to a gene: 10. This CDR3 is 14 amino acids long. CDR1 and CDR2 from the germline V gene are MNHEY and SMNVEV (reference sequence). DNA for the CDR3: TGTGCCAGCAGCGGGGACAGGGCCCAGGGAGGCTACACCTTC. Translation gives CASSGDRAQGGYTF.

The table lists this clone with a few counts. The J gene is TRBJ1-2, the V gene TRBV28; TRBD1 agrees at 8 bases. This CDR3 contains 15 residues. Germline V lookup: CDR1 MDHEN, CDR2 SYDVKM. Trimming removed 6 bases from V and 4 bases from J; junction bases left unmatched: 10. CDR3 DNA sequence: TGTGCCAGCAGGGGTGGCCCAGGGGGCATCTATGGCTACACCTTC. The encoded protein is CASRGGPGGIYGYTF.

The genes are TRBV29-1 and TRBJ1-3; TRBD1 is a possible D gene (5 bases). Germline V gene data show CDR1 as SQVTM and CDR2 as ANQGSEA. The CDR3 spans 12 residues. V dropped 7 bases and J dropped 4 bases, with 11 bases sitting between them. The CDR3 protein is CSAGTSGNTIYF. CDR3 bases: TGCAGCGCCGGGACTTCCGGAAACACCATATATTTT.

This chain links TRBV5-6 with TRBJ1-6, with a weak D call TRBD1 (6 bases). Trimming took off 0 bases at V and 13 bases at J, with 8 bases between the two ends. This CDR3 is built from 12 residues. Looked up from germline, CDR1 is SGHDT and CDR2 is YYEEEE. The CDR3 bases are TGTGCCAGCAGCTTGGGGACAGTCCCCCTCCACTTT. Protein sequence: CASSLGTVPLHF. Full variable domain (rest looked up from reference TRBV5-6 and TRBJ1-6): DAGVTQSPTHLIKTRGQQVTLRCSPKSGHDTVSWYQQALGQGPQFIFQYYEEEERQRGNFPDRFSGHQFPNYSSELNVNALLLGDSALYLCASSLGTVPLHFGNGTRLTVT.

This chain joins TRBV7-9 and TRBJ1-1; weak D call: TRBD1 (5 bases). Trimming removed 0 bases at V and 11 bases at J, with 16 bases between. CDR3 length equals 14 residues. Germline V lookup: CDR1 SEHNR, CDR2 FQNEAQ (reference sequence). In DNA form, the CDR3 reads TGTGCCAGCAGCTTAGCGGGGCAGGGCCTTCGCGCTTTCTTT. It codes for CASSLAGQGLRAFF.

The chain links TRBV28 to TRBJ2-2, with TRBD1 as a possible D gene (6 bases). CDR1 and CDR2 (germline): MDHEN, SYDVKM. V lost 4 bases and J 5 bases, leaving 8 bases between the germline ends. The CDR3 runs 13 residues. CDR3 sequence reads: CASSSQGTGELFF. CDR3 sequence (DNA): TGTGCCAGCAGTTCCCAGGGGACCGGGGAGCTGTTTTTT.

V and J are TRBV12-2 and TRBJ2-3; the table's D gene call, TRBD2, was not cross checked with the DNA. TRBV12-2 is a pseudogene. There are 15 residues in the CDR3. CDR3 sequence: CASRFIAQPTDTQYF. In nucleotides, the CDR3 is TGTGCAAGTCGCTTCATAGCGCAACCCACAGATACGCAGTATTTT.

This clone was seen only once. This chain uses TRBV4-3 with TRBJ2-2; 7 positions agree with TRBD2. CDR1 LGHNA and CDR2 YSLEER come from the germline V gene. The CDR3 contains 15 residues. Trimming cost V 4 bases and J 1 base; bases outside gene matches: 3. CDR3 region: CASSLGGLNTGELFF. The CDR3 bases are TGCGCCAGCAGCCTCGGGGGGTTGAACACCGGGGAGCTGTTTTTT.